This T cell receptor (beta chain) comes out of a study of T cell clonality in common variable immunodeficiency. Study-wide points: Compared with healthy controls, CVID subjects showed increased TCRbeta clonality, mostly in about a third. CVID subjects shared fewer TCRbeta clones than healthy controls did.

There are 15 residues in the CDR3. The V and J ends lost 3 bases and 8 bases, in that order; junction bases with no gene match: 5. The assay was immunoSEQ multiplex PCR, and TCRdb's table has in-frame clones only and misses some. This set yields over 45,000 clones and no singletons; the top ten hold about 1.8%. Both groups were predominantly of Caucasian heritage. This clone was recorded many times. The target antigen is unknown. The read terminates 3 residues before the CDR3 end, so the remaining end is supplied by the germline J gene. The material sequenced was peripheral blood mononuclear cells. The clonotype originates from a person aged 18 to 75 in good health. The chain carries TRBV12-3 or TRBV12-4 and TRBJ2-1; 12 nucleotides align to TRBD1. This chain's CDR3 is CASSFRGQGAYEQFF. Incomplete CDR3 DNA: TGTGCCAGCAGTTTTCGGGGACAGGGGGCCTATGAG.